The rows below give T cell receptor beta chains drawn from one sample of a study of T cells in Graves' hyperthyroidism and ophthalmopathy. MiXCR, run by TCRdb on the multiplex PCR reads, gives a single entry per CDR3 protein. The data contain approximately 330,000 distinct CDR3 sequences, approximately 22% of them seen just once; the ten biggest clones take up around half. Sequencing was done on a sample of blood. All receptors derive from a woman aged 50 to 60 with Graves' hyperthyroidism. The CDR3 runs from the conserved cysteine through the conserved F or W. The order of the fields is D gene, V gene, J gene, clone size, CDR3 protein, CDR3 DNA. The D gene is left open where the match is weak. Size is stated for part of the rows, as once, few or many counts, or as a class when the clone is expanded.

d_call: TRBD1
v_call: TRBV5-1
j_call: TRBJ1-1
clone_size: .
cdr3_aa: CASSLVFRGKMNTEAFF
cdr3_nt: TGCGCCAGCAGCTTGGTTTTCAGGGGGAAAATGAACACTGAAGCTTTCTTT

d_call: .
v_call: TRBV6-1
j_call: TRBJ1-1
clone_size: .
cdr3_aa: CASFPTPPGTSDTEAFF
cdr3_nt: TGTGCCAGCTTCCCGACTCCACCGGGGACATCTGACACTGAAGCTTTCTTT

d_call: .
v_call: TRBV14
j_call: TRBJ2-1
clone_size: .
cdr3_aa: CASSPRGGGRNEQFF
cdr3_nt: TGTGCCAGCAGCCCAAGGGGGGGAGGTCGGAATGAGCAGTTCTTC

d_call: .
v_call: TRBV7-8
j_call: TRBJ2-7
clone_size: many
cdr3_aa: CASSRDRYEQYF
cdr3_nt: TGTGCCAGCAGTAGGGACCGCTACGAGCAGTACTTC

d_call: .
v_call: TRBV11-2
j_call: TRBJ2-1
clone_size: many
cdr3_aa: CASSLVQYNEQFF
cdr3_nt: TGTGCCAGCAGCTTAGTGCAGTACAATGAGCAGTTCTTC

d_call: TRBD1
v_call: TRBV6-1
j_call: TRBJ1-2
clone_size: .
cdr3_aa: CASRAEGQGGYGYTF
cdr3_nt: TGTGCCAGCAGAGCCGAGGGACAGGGAGGATATGGCTACACCTTC

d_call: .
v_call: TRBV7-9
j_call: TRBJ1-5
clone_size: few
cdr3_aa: CASSLDSRLNQPQHF
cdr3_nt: TGTGCCAGCAGCTTAGATAGTCGGCTTAATCAGCCCCAGCATTTT

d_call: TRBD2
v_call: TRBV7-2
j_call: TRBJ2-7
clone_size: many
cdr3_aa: CASSLSLLAGTSYEQYF
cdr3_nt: TGTGCCAGCAGCTTATCGCTTCTAGCGGGGACCTCCTACGAGCAGTACTTC

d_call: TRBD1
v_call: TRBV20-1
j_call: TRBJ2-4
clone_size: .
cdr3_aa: CSARGQGAKNIQYF
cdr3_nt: TGCAGTGCTAGAGGACAGGGAGCCAAAAACATTCAGTACTTC

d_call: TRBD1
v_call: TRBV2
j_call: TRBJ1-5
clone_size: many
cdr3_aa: CASSEALLGTGAHQPQHF
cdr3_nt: TGTGCCAGCAGTGAAGCGCTTCTAGGGACAGGAGCCCATCAGCCCCAGCATTTT

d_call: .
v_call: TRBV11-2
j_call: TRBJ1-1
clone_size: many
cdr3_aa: CASSLYKDNLQAFF
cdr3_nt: TGTGCCAGCAGCTTATATAAGGACAACCTTCAAGCTTTCTTT

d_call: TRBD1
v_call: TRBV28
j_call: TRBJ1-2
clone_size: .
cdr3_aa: CASRHTEHRGGYTF
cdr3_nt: TGTGCCAGCAGGCACACCGAACACAGGGGCGGCTACACCTTC

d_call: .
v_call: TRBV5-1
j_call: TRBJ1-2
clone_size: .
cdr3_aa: CASSPDGETYGYTF
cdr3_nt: TGCGCCAGCAGCCCGGACGGAGAGACCTATGGCTACACCTTC

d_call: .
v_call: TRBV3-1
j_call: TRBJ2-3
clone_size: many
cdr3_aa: CATRHRTDTQYF
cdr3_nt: TGTGCCACTCGGCACCGCACAGATACGCAGTATTTT

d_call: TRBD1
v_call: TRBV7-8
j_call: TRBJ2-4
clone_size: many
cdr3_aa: CASSLGGQEKNIQYF
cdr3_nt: TGTGCCAGCAGCTTAGGGGGACAGGAAAAAAACATTCAGTACTTC

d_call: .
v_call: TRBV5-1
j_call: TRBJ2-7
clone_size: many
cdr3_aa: CASSTSGSGSLEQYF
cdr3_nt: TGCGCCAGCAGCACAAGCGGGTCGGGGTCCTTGGAGCAGTACTTC

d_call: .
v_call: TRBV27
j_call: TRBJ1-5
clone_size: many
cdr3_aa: CASSPTGSGNQPQHF
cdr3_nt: TGTGCCAGCAGTCCCACAGGGAGCGGCAATCAGCCCCAGCATTTT

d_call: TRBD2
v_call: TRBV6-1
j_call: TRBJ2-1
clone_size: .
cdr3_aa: CASSWNSGNGEQFF
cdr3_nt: TGTGCCAGCAGTTGGAATAGCGGGAATGGTGAGCAGTTCTTC

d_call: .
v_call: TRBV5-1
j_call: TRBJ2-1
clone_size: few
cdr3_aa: CASSARQAPYNEQFF
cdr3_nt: TGCGCCAGCAGCGCTCGACAGGCTCCTTACAATGAGCAGTTCTTC

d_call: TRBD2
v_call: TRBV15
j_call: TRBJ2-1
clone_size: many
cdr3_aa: CATSLQAGVSEQFF
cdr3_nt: TGTGCCACCAGCCTACAAGCGGGAGTTAGTGAGCAGTTCTTC

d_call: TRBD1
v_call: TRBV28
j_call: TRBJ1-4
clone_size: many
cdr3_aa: CASRPDRGRGEKLFF
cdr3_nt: TGTGCCAGCAGACCGGACAGGGGGCGCGGAGAAAAACTGTTTTTT

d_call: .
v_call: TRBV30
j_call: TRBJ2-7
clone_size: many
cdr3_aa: CAWSVGGNSYEQYF
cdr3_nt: TGTGCCTGGAGTGTGGGCGGGAACTCCTACGAGCAGTACTTC

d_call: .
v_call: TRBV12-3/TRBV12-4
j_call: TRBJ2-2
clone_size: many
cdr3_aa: CASSFAGELFF
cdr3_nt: TGTGCCAGCAGTTTCGCCGGGGAGCTGTTTTTT

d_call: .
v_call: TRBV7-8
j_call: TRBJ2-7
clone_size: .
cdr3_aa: CASSLIIYEQYF
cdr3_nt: TGTGCCAGCAGCTTAATCATCTACGAGCAGTACTTC

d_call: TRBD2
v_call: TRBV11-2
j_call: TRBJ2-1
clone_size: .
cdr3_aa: CASSRIAGGRNNEQFF
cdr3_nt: TGTGCCAGCAGCCGCATAGCGGGAGGGCGGAACAATGAGCAGTTCTTC

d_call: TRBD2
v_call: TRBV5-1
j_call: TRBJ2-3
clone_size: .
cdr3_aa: CASSLEQRGGTDTQYF
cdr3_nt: TGCGCCAGCAGCTTGGAGCAGCGGGGGGGCACAGATACGCAGTATTTT

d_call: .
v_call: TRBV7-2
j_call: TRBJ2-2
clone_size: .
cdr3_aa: CASSLYQGYTGELFF
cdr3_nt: TGTGCCAGCAGCCTCTATCAGGGATACACCGGGGAGCTGTTTTTT

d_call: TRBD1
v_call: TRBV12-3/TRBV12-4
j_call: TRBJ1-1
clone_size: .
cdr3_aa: CASSTWRDRSNTEAFF
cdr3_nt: TGTGCCAGCAGTACCTGGAGGGACAGATCTAACACTGAAGCTTTCTTT

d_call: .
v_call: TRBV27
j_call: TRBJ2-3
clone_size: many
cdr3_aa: CASSSLGGSTDTQYF
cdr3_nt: TGTGCCAGCAGTTCCCTAGGGGGAAGCACAGATACGCAGTATTTT

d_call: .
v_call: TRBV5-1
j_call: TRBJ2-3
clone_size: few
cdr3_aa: CASSLDRGGVETQYF
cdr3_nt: TGCGCCAGCAGCTTGGATCGAGGGGGGGTAGAAACGCAGTATTTT

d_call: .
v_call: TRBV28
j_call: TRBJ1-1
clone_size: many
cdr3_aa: CASSPSGAGLSAFF
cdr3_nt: TGTGCCAGCAGTCCGTCAGGGGCAGGGCTTAGTGCTTTCTTT

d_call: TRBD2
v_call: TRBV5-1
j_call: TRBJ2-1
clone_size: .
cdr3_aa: CASSSNSGEVEQFF
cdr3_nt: TGCGCCAGCAGCTCGAATAGCGGGGAAGTTGAGCAGTTCTTC

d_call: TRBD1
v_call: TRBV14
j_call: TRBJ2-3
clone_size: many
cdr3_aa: CASSYGTGSTDTQYF
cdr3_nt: TGTGCCAGCAGTTACGGGACAGGGAGTACAGATACGCAGTATTTT

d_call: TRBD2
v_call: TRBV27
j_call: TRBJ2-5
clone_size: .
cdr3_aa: CASSLGTSGSRFQETQYF
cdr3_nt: TGTGCCAGCAGTCTCGGGACTAGCGGGAGCAGATTTCAAGAGACCCAGTACTTC

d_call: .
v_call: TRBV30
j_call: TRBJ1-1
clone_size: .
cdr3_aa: CAWGKRVGNWMNTEAFF
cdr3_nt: TGTGCCTGGGGGAAGCGAGTGGGGAATTGGATGAACACTGAAGCTTTCTTT

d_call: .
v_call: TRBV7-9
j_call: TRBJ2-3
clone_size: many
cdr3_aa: CASRPITDTQYF
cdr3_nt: TGTGCCAGCAGACCTATCACAGATACGCAGTATTTT

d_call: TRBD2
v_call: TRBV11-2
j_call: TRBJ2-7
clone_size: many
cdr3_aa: CASSRSGRNYEQYF
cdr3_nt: TGTGCCAGCAGCCGCAGCGGGAGGAACTACGAGCAGTACTTC

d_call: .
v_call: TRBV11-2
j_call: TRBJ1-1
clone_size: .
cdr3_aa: CASSLEPGMAAEAFF
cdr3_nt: TGTGCCAGCAGCTTAGAGCCAGGGATGGCGGCTGAAGCTTTCTTT

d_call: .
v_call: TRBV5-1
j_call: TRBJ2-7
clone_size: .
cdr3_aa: CASSLGQITYEQYF
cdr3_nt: TGCGCCAGCAGCTTGGGACAGATTACCTACGAGCAGTACTTC

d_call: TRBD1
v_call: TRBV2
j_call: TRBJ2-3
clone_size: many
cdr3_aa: CASSDPNRGRSGTQYF
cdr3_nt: TGTGCCAGCAGTGACCCGAACAGGGGGCGGAGTGGTACGCAGTATTTT

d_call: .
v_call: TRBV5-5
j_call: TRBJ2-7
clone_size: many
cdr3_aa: CASSLESPQIYEQYF
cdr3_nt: TGTGCCAGCAGCTTGGAGTCCCCACAGATCTACGAGCAGTACTTC

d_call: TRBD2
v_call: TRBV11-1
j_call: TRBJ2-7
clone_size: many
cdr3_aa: CASSSWTSGRYEQYF
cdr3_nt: TGTGCCAGCAGCTCTTGGACTAGCGGGAGGTACGAGCAGTACTTC

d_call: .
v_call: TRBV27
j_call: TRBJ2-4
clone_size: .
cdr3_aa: CASSPRDGNIQYF
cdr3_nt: TGTGCCAGCAGTCCCCGGGACGGGAACATTCAGTACTTC

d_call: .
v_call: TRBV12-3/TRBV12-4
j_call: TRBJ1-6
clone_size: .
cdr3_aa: CASSLGQFSYNSPLHF
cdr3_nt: TGTGCCAGCAGTTTAGGACAGTTCTCTTATAATTCACCCCTCCACTTT

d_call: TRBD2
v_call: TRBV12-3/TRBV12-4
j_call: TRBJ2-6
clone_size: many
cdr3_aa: CASSFWEGAGANVLTF
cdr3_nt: TGTGCCAGCAGTTTCTGGGAGGGTGCTGGGGCCAACGTCCTGACTTTC

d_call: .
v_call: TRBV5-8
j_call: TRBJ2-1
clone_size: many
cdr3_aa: CASSPSGGGYNEQFF
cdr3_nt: TGTGCCAGCAGTCCGAGCGGAGGGGGATACAATGAGCAGTTCTTC

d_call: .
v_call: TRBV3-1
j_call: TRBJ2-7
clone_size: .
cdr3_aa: CASSQLTGEKQYF
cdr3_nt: TGTGCCAGCAGCCAATTGACGGGAGAGAAGCAGTACTTC

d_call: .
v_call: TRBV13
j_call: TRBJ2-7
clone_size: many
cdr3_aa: CASSTNRYHGGEQYF
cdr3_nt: TGTGCCAGCAGCACGAATAGATACCACGGGGGCGAGCAGTACTTC

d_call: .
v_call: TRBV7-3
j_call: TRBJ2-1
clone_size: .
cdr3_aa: CASSQTGNEQFF
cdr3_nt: TGTGCCAGCAGCCAAACCGGCAATGAGCAGTTCTTC

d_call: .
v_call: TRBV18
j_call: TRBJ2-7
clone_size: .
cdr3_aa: CANSSVRDEQYF
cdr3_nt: TGTGCCAACTCATCCGTACGGGACGAGCAGTACTTC

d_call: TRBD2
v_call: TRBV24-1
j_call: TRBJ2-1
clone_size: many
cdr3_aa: CATSDPGLAGPYNEQFF
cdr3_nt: TGTGCCACCAGTGACCCGGGACTAGCGGGACCCTACAATGAGCAGTTCTTC

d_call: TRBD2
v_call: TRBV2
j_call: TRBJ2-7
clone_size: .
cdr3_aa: CARGTSGSYEQYF
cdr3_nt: TGTGCCAGGGGGACTAGCGGGAGTTACGAGCAGTACTTC

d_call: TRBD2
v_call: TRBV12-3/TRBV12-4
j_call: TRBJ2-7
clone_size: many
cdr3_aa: CASNLAGGPVYEQYF
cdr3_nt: TGTGCCAGCAACCTTGCGGGGGGGCCCGTCTACGAGCAGTACTTC

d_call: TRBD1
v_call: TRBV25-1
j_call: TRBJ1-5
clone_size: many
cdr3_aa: CASRGTGDGQPQHF
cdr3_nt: TGTGCCAGCAGGGGGACAGGGGATGGTCAGCCCCAGCATTTT

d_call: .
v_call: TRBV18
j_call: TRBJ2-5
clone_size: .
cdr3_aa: CASSPLVKVQETQYF
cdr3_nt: TGTGCCAGCTCACCATTAGTTAAGGTACAAGAGACCCAGTACTTC

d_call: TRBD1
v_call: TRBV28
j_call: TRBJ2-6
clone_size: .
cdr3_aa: CASSLRQGAGANVLTF
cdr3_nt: TGTGCCAGCAGTTTACGACAGGGTGCCGGGGCCAACGTCCTGACTTTC

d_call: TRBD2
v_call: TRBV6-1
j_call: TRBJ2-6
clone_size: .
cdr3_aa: CASSRLAGPSGANVLTF
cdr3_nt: TGTGCCAGCAGCCGACTAGCGGGCCCCTCTGGGGCCAACGTCCTGACTTTC